A selection of T cell receptor beta chains follows, all from one sample in a study of human T cells and chemical hapten exposure. TCRdb re-called the RACE reads through MiXCR, storing one row per CDR3 protein. The table lists approximately 71,000 distinct CDR3 sequences, around 10% of them singletons. The input for sequencing was whole blood, taken in connection with sensitization to the hapten diphenylcyclopropenone (DPC). The source of these receptors is a woman aged 40 to 50 with alopecia areata. Some clones in this sample may be carry-over from other donors' samples. Both conserved end residues are part of each CDR3. The D gene is left open where the match is weak. Clone sizes are given selectively: once, few, many, or a class where the clone is expanded.

>few|TRBV27|TRBJ2-7|.|12
TGTGCCAGCAGTGACACTAGCTACGAGCAGTACTTC
CASSDTSYEQYF
>many|TRBV4-1|TRBJ1-4|.|16
TGCGCCAGCAGCCAAGAGGGTCGTGTAGGGGATGAAAAACTGTTTTTT
CASSQEGRVGDEKLFF
>few|TRBV6-1|TRBJ1-3|.|15
TGTGCCAGCAGTAATCGAGCGAACTCTGGAAACACCATATATTTT
CASSNRANSGNTIYF
>many|TRBV2|TRBJ1-6|TRBD1|15
TGTGCCAGCAGTGAAGCAGGGACAGGGTCCTCACCCCTCCACTTT
CASSEAGTGSSPLHF
>many|TRBV12-3/TRBV12-4|TRBJ1-1|.|16
TGTGCCAGCAGGCCTGAGTCCTGGACGGTGAACACTGAAGCTTTCTTT
CASRPESWTVNTEAFF
>.|TRBV11-2|TRBJ1-2|.|14
TGTGCCAGCAGCCCCTTACGGCGGCCCTATGGCTACACCTTC
CASSPLRRPYGYTF
>.|TRBV4-3|TRBJ2-5|.|17
TGCGCCAGCAGCCAAGGGGGAATAGGCGTAGGGCAGGAGACCCAGTACTTC
CASSQGGIGVGQETQYF
>many|TRBV28|TRBJ1-2|.|13
TGTGCCAGCAATGCACCCTACTTCCCTGGCTACACCTTC
CASNAPYFPGYTF
>many|TRBV10-2|TRBJ1-5|.|16
TGCGCCAGCAGTGGCTGGACGGGCGGTGGAAATCAGCCCCAGCATTTT
CASSGWTGGGNQPQHF
>many|TRBV4-2|TRBJ1-6|TRBD1|18
TGTGCCAGCAGCCAAGAAAGGGGGTCCGGACAGGGTAATTCACCCCTCCACTTT
CASSQERGSGQGNSPLHF
>few|TRBV6-2/TRBV6-3|TRBJ2-7|.|15
TGTGCCAGCAGCCCGCTAATAGGACTAAATTACGAGCAGTACTTC
CASSPLIGLNYEQYF
>many|TRBV5-6|TRBJ2-2|.|15
TGTGCCAGCAGCCTGGTAGCGGATACCACCGGGGAGCTGTTTTTT
CASSLVADTTGELFF
>.|TRBV6-5|TRBJ2-7|.|14
TGTGCCAGCAGTTACGGATCGAGCGCCTACGAGCAGTACTTC
CASSYGSSAYEQYF
>many|TRBV7-6|TRBJ1-1|.|14
TGTGCCAGCAGTCCCGGTACGGGGGCGACTGAAGCTTTCTTT
CASSPGTGATEAFF
>.|TRBV7-8|TRBJ1-1|.|15
TGTGCCAGCAGAAAAAGGGCTGGTATGTCTCCGGAGGCTTTCTTT
CASRKRAGMSPEAFF
>.|TRBV5-6|TRBJ2-4|.|19
TGTGCCAGCAGCTTGCTGACTCCCAAATCCCTCCTAGCCAAAAACATTCAGTACTTC
CASSLLTPKSLLAKNIQYF
>.|TRBV3-1|TRBJ2-5|.|14
TGTGCCAGCAGCCCAGGGACTCCCCAAGAGACCCAGTACTTC
CASSPGTPQETQYF
>many|TRBV19|TRBJ1-2|.|15
TGTGCCAGTACCGCTTTGACAACAACTAACTATGGCTACACCTTC
CASTALTTTNYGYTF
>few|TRBV18|TRBJ1-6|.|13
TGTGCCAGCTCACCACGTGAAAATTCACCCCTCCACTTT
CASSPRENSPLHF